This TCR beta chain originates from a study of technical replicates of blood from a few donors. Generated by immunoSEQ multiplex PCR, the TCRdb table keeps only in-frame clones and is missing some. The data show 55,000 to 70,000 clones, with roughly 90% seen just once and around 4.4% held by the top ten. CDR1 GTSNPN and CDR2 SVGIG come from the germline V gene (reference sequence). This CDR3 is built from 14 residues. Trimming pared 3 bases from V and 4 bases from J, leaving 16 bases between. The TCR comes from a human donor in good health. Some clones in this sample may be carry-over from other donors' samples. V usage is TRBV30 and J usage is TRBJ2-7, with a possible D match to TRBD1 (6 bases). Sequencing used PBMCs. CDR3 sequence reads: CAWRTPGQTYEQYF. DNA of the CDR3: TGTGCCTGGAGGACGCCGGGACAAACATACGAGCAGTACTTC.